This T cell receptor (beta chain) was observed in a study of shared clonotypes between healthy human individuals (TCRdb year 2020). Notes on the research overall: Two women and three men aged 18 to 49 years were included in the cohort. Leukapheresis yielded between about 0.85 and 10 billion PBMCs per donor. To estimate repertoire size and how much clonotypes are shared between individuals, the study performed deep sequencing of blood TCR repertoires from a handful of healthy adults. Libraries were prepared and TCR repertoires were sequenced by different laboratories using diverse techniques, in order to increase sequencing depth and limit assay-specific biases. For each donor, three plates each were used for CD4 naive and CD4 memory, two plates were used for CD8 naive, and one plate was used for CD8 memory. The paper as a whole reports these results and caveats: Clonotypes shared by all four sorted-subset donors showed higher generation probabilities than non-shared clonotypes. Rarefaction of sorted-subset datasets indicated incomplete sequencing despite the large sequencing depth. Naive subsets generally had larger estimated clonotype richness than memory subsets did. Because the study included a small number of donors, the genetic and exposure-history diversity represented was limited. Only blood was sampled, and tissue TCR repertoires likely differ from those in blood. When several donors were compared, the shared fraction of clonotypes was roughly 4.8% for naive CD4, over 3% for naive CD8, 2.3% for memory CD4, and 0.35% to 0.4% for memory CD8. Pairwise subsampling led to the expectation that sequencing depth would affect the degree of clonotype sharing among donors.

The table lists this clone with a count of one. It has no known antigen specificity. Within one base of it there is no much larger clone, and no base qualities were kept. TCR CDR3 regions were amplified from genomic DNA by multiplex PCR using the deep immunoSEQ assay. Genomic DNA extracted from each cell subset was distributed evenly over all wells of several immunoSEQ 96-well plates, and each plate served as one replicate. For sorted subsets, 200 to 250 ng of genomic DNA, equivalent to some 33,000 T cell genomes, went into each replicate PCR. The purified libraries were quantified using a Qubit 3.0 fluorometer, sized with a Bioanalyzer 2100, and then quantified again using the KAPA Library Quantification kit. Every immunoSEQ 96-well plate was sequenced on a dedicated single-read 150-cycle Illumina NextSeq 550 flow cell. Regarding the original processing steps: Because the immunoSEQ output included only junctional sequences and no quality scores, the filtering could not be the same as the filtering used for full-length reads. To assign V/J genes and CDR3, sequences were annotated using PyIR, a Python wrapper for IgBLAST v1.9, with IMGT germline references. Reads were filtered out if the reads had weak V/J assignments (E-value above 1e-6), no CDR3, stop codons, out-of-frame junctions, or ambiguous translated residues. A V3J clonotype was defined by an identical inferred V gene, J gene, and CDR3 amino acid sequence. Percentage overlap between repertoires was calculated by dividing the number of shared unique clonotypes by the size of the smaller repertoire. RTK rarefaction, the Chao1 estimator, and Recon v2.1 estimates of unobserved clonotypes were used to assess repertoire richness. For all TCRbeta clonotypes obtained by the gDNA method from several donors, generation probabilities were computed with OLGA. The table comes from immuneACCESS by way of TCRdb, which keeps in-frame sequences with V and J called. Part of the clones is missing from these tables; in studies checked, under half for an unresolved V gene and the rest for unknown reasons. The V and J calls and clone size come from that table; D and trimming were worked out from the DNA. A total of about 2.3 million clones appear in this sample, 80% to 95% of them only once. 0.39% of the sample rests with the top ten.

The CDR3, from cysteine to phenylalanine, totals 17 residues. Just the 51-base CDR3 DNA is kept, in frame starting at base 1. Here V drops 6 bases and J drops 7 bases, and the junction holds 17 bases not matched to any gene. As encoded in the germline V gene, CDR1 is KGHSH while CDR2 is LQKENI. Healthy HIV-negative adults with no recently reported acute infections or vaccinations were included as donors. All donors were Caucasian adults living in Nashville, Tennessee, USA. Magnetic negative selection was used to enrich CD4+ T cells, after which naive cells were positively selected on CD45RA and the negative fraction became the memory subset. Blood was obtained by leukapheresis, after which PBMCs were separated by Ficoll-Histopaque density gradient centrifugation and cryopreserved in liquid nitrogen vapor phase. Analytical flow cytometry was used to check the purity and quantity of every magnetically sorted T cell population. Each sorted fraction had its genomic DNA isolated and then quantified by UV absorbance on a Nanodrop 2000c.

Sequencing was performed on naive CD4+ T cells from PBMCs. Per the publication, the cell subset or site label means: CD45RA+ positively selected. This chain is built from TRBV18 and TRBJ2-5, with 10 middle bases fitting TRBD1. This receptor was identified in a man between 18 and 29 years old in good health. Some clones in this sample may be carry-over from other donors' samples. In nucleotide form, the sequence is TGTGCCAGCTCGCTAATAACGTCCGGGACAGGGGTCGCGACCCAGTACTTC. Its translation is CASSLITSGTGVATQYF.